Listed below are T cell receptor beta chains from one sample, sequenced in a study of OX40 agonist ivuxolimab in advanced cancers. Profiling relied on immunoSEQ multiplex PCR, and the TCRdb table lists in-frame clones only, not all of them. The sample lists about 40,000 clones, 86% seen once, with roughly 2.3% in the top ten. The source material was CD4+ or CD8+ T cells sorted from blood, sampled in a trial of the OX40 agonist ivuxolimab. These TCRs come from an adult with an advanced solid tumor such as melanoma, head and neck, liver or kidney cancer. CDR3s include the opening cysteine and the closing phenylalanine or tryptophan. A D gene is named only where the DNA matches it firmly. Expanded clones are given a class, and other clones once, few, many or no size at all.

V	J	D	size	DNA	CDR3
TRBV19	TRBJ1-3	-	-	TGTGCCAGTAGTAGCCCCACCTCCGCTGGAAACACCATATATTTT	CASSSPTSAGNTIYF
TRBV18	TRBJ2-1	-	once	TGTGCCAGCTCAGCCGAGCGCTACAATGAGCAGTTCTTC	CASSAERYNEQFF
TRBV21-1	TRBJ2-7	-	-	TGTGCCAGCAGCAAAGCGAAGAGGAACAGGGGGCCAGTCGAGCAGTACTTC	CASSKAKRNRGPVEQYF
TRBV5-1	TRBJ1-1	-	-	TGCGCCAGCAGCTTGCCCGGGGCTGAAGCTTTCTTT	CASSLPGAEAFF
TRBV7-3	TRBJ1-1	-	once	TGTGCCAGCAGCTTTGGGGAGAACACTGAAGCTTTCTTT	CASSFGENTEAFF
TRBV7-9	TRBJ2-7	-	-	TGTGCCAGCAGCCCAAAGGAGGCAGAACTACCTGACTCCTACGAGCAGTACTTC	CASSPKEAELPDSYEQYF
TRBV7-3	TRBJ1-1	-	few	TGTGCCAGCAGCTTCGGGGGGGCAAACACTGAAGCTTTCTTT	CASSFGGANTEAFF
TRBV5-1	TRBJ2-1	TRBD1	-	TGCGCCAGCAGCTACACAGGGGTGGATGAGCAGTTCTTC	CASSYTGVDEQFF
TRBV7-2	TRBJ2-5	TRBD2	-	TGTGCCAGCAGCCAGCCTAGCGGGGGGGACTCGGGGACCCAGTACTTC	CASSQPSGGDSGTQYF
TRBV19	TRBJ2-2	-	-	TGTGCCAGCGAACCCAGGGGCCTGAACACCGGGGAGCTGTTTTTT	CASEPRGLNTGELFF
TRBV19	TRBJ1-3	TRBD1	-	TGTGCCAGTAGTATAAAGACAGGGCCTGGAAACACCATATATTTT	CASSIKTGPGNTIYF
TRBV6-6	TRBJ1-5	-	-	TGTGCCAGCCGGCTGACGGAAAGCAATCAGCCCCAGCATTTT	CASRLTESNQPQHF
TRBV10-1	TRBJ1-1	-	-	TGCGCCAGCAGTGATCGGGGGGGGGATGACACTGAAGCTTTCTTT	CASSDRGGDDTEAFF
TRBV19	TRBJ2-5	TRBD1	-	TGTGCCAGTAGGACGACAGGGGTAGAGACCCAGTACTTC	CASRTTGVETQYF
TRBV6-4	TRBJ2-4	-	-	TGTGCCAGCAGTGCCGTTCGGGCCACCAAAAACATTCAGTACTTC	CASSAVRATKNIQYF
TRBV7-3	TRBJ2-2	-	few	TGTGCCAGCAGCCCCGTACTAGGTACCGGGGAGCTGTTTTTT	CASSPVLGTGELFF
TRBV2	TRBJ1-5	-	few	TGTGCCAGCAACGCCTATAGCAATCAGCCCCAGCATTTT	CASNAYSNQPQHF
TRBV13	TRBJ2-3	TRBD2	-	TGTGCCAGCTCCGCTGGTTGGCTAGCGGGGGCGAACACAGATACGCAGTATTTT	CASSAGWLAGANTDTQYF
TRBV6-1	TRBJ2-7	TRBD1	-	TGTGCCAGCAGGTCCGGGACAGGGGGCGACGAGCAGTACTTC	CASRSGTGGDEQYF
TRBV5-1	TRBJ2-3	TRBD2	-	TGCGCCAGCAGTAGGGAGGGGACAGATACGCAGTATTTT	CASSREGTDTQYF
TRBV13	TRBJ2-3	-	few	TGTGCCAGCAGCCCAAGGGTGTGGTCAGATACGCAGTATTTT	CASSPRVWSDTQYF
TRBV7-6	TRBJ2-3	TRBD2	-	TGTGCCAGCAGCCGAGGGACTAGCGGGGGGGATACGCAGTATTTT	CASSRGTSGGDTQYF
TRBV4-1	TRBJ2-5	-	-	TGCGCCAGCAGCCAAGTGGAGAGGGAAGAGACCCAGTACTTC	CASSQVEREETQYF
TRBV5-1	TRBJ1-1	-	-	TGCGCCAGCAGCTTCGCAGGGTCCACTGAAGCTTTCTTT	CASSFAGSTEAFF
TRBV10-3	TRBJ2-3	TRBD2	few	TGTGCCATCAGTGAGTCGACGGGACTAGCGGCTGAGGGAGATACGCAGTATTTT	CAISESTGLAAEGDTQYF
TRBV18	TRBJ2-7	TRBD1	-	TGTGCCAGCTCACCAGGGTCGACACAGGGGGCGAACGAGCAGTACTTC	CASSPGSTQGANEQYF
TRBV30	TRBJ2-7	-	-	TGTGCCTGGAGTGTCGCCAGGGGGGCCTACGAGCAGTACTTC	CAWSVARGAYEQYF
TRBV10-3	TRBJ1-2	TRBD1	-	TGTGCCATTACAGGACAGGTCGGCTATGGCTACACCTTC	CAITGQVGYGYTF
TRBV7-2	TRBJ2-1	TRBD2	once	TGTGCCAGCAGCTTATCTTTAGCGGGGGGCAACAATGAGCAGTTCTTC	CASSLSLAGGNNEQFF
TRBV2	TRBJ1-3	-	few	TGTGCCAGCAGTCGGAGCTCTGGAAACACCATATATTTT	CASSRSSGNTIYF
TRBV6-5	TRBJ2-1	-	-	TGTGCCAGCAGTTACCGAAATGAGCAGTTCTTC	CASSYRNEQFF
TRBV6-5	TRBJ2-1	TRBD2	-	TGTGCCAGCAGTTACGGGCTGGCGGGGGGTGACAATGAGCAGTTCTTC	CASSYGLAGGDNEQFF
TRBV19	TRBJ1-2	-	-	TGTGCCAGTAGTATACAGGGACATTATAGCTATGGCTACACCTTC	CASSIQGHYSYGYTF
TRBV7-9	TRBJ1-1	-	-	TGTGCCAGCAGCTTGCACGGGGCGAACACTGAAGCTTTCTTT	CASSLHGANTEAFF
TRBV9	TRBJ2-1	TRBD2	-	TGTGCCAGCAGCGTAGGACTAGCGGGGAGCTCCTACAATGAGCAGTTCTTC	CASSVGLAGSSYNEQFF
TRBV5-1	TRBJ1-1	-	-	TGCGCCAGCAGCCCCCCCGCTGGAGGTAACACTGAAGCTTTCTTT	CASSPPAGGNTEAFF
TRBV5-1	TRBJ2-7	TRBD1	-	TGCGCCAGCAGCCCGCAGCCGGGACAGGGATCCTACGAGCAGTACTTC	CASSPQPGQGSYEQYF